This TCR beta chain was captured by sequencing in a study of cytomegalovirus exposure and HLA in healthy donors. PCR used 60 Vbeta primers and 13 Jbeta primers. Per the study methods: In a later analysis, of roughly 73 million unique beta chains, about 11 million appeared in at least two donors. Using immunoSEQ multiplex PCR, the repertoire was profiled, and TCRdb retains in-frame clones only, with some absent. Clone size and V and J calls were adopted from that table, with D and trimming inferred from the DNA. The sample carries some 120,000 clones, more than 80% recorded once. CDR3 length equals 14 residues. From germline, CDR1 is SGHTA and CDR2 FQGNSA. The trim removed 4 bases at V and 5 bases at J, leaving 5 bases unmatched.

Source material: PBMCs. V gene TRBV7-2 combines with J gene TRBJ2-5; 9 bases align to TRBD2. The receptor's source is a man aged 25 to 40 in good health and CMV-seropositive. CDR3 sequence (DNA): TGTGCCAGCAGCTCGGGACTAGCCTGGGAGACCCAGTACTTC. It yields the protein CASSSGLAWETQYF.